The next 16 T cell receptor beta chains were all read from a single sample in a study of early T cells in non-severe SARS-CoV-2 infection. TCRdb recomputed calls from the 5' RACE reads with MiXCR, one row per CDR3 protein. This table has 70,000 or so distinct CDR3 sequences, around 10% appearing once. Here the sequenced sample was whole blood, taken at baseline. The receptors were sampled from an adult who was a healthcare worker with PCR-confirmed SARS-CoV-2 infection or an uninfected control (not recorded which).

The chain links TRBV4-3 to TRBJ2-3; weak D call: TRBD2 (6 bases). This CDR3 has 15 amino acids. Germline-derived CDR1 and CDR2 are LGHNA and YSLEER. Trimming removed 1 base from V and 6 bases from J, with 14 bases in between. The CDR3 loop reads CASSQGAPGVDTQYF. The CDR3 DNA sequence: TGCGCCAGCAGCCAAGGGGCCCCGGGGGTTGATACGCAGTATTTT.

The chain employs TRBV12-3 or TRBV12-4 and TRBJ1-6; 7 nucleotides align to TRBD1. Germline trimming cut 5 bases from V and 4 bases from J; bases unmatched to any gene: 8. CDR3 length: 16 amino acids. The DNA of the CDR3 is TGTGCCAGCAGTCGACAGACAGGGACTTATAATTCACCCCTCCACTTT. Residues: CASSRQTGTYNSPLHF.

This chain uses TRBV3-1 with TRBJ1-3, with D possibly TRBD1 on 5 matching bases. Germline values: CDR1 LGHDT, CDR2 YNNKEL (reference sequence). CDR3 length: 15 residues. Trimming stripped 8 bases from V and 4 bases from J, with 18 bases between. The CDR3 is CASGITGARGNTIYF. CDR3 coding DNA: TGTGCCAGCGGCATTACAGGAGCTAGGGGAAACACCATATATTTT. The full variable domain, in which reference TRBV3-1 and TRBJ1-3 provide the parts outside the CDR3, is DTAVSQTPKYLVTQMGNDKSIKCEQNLGHDTMYWYKQDSKKFLKIMFSYNNKELIINETVPNRFSPKSPDKAHLNLHINSLELGDSAVYFCASGITGARGNTIYFGEGSWLTVV.

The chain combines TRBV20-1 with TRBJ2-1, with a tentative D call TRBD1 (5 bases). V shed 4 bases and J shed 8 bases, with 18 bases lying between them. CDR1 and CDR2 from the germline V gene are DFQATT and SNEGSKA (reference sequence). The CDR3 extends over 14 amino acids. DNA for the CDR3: TGCAGTGCTAAGGACCGCCTTAGGGGCGATGAGCAGTTCTTC. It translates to CSAKDRLRGDEQFF.

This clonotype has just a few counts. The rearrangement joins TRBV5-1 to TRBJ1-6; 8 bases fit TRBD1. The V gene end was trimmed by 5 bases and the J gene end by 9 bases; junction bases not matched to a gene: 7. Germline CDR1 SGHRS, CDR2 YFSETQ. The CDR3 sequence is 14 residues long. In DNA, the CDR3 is TGCGCCAGCAGTTCGACCACAGGGGGTTCACCCCTCCACTTT. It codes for CASSSTTGGSPLHF.

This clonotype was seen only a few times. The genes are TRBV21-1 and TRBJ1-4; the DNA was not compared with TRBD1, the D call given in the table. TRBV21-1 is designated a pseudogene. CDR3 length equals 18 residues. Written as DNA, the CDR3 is TGTGCCAGCAGCAGGGCGGGGACAGGGAAAGAATTGGATGAAAAACTGTTTTTT. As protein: CASSRAGTGKELDEKLFF.

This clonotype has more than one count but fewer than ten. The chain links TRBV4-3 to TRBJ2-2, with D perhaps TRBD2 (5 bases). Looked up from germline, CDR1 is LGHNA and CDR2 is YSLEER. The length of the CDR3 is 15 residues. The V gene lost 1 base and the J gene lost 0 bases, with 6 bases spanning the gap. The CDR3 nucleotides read TGCGCCAGCAGCCAAGGGACTGCGAACACCGGGGAGCTGTTTTTT. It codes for CASSQGTANTGELFF.

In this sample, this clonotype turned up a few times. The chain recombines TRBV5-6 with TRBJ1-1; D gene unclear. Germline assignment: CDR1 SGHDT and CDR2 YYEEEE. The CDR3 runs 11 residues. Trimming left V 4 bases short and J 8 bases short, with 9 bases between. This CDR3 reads CASSPHNEAFF. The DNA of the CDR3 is TGTGCCAGCAGCCCACACAACGAAGCTTTCTTT.

The DNA of the CDR3 is TGCGCCAGCAGCCAAGCTCTTGACAGGGGGGACGGGTGGACCCAGTACTTC. Its translation: CASSQALDRGDGWTQYF. The rearrangement links TRBV4-3 to TRBJ2-5; TRBD1 matches at 9 bases. The CDR3 has 17 amino acids. Germline V gene sequence: CDR1 LGHNA, CDR2 YSLEER. V lost 1 base to trimming and J lost 7 bases; unmatched junction nucleotides: 13.

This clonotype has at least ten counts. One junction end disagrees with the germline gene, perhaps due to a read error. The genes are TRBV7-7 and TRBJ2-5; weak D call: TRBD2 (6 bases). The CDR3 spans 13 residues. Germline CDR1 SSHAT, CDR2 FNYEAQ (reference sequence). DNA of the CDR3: TGTGCTAGCAGCGTAACGGGACTTCAAGCCCAGTACTTC. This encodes CASSVTGLQAQYF.

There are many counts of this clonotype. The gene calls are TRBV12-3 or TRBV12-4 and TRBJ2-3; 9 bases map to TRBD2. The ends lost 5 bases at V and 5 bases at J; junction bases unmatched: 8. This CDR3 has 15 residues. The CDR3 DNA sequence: TGTGCCAGCAGTCCCCAGGGACTAGCCGGAGATACGCAGTATTTT. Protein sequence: CASSPQGLAGDTQYF.

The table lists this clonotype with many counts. This CDR3 is CASSSGTQETQYF. The CDR3 DNA reads as TGCGCCAGCAGTTCCGGGACTCAAGAGACCCAGTACTTC. J is TRBJ2-5 and V is TRBV10-1; possible D gene TRBD2, 6 bases. Trimming took off 5 bases at V and 2 bases at J, with 9 bases between the two ends. CDR1 and CDR2 from the germline V gene are WNHNN and SYGVQD (reference sequence). This CDR3 is 13 amino acids long.

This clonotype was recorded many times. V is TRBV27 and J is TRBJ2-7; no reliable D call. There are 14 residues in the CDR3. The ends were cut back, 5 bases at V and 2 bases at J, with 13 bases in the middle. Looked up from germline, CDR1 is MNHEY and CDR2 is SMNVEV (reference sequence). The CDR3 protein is CASSPSYGPYEQYF. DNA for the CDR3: TGTGCCAGCAGTCCTTCCTACGGACCCTACGAGCAGTACTTC.

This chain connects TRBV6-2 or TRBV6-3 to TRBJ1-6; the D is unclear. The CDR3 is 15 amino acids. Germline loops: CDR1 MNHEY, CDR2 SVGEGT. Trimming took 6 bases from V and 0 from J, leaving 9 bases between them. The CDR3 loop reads CASSTASSYNSPLHF. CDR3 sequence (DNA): TGTGCCAGCAGCACAGCTAGCTCCTATAATTCACCCCTCCACTTT.

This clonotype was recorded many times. CDR3: CASSSEGFFDTGELFF. CDR3 DNA sequence: TGTGCCAGCAGCTCCGAGGGGTTTTTCGACACCGGGGAGCTGTTTTTT. The V and J genes are TRBV7-8 and TRBJ2-2; D could derive from TRBD1 or TRBD2 (5 bases each). The CDR3 has 16 amino acids. Germline V gives CDR1 SGHVS, CDR2 FQNEAQ. Deletions cut 4 bases from V and 3 bases from J, with 15 bases between.

The CDR3 is CASSQVSAGELFF. The CDR3 bases are TGCGCCAGCAGCCAAGTTTCCGCCGGGGAGCTGTTTTTT. This sequence joins TRBV4-1 and TRBJ2-2; D is undetermined. V dropped 1 base and J dropped 6 bases, with 6 bases sitting between them. The V gene's germline CDR1 is MGHRA and CDR2 YSYEKL. CDR3 size: 13 residues.